This TCR beta chain stems from a study of OX40 agonist ivuxolimab in advanced cancers. The V and J ends lost 5 bases and 6 bases, in that order; junction bases with no gene match: 8. The CDR3 covers 15 residues. The germline CDR1 and CDR2 sequences are SEHNR and FQNEAQ (reference sequence). Study results and limitations: At 0.1-3.0 mg/kg, partial responders had clonal expansion among the lowest observed.

For this clone: Its target is unknown.

Exclusion of a patient followed from autoimmune disease history or systemic immunosuppression. The data were produced by immunoSEQ multiplex PCR, yet TCRdb's version contains in-frame clones alone and is incomplete. This table holds about 81,000 clones, 84% found once. The sequences come from CD4+ or CD8+ T cells sorted from blood, collected in a trial of the OX40 agonist ivuxolimab. This sequence joins TRBV7-9 and TRBJ2-3; 10 bases agree with TRBD2. This receptor was identified in an adult with an advanced solid tumor such as melanoma, head and neck, liver or kidney cancer. The CDR3 nucleotides read TGTGCCAGCAGCGACCTAGCGGGGGCCGGGGATACGCAGTATTTT. Its translation: CASSDLAGAGDTQYF.